The entry below describes one T cell receptor (beta chain). Recovery meant two consecutive negative NP/OP PCR tests, professional clearance, or resolved symptoms. With 2 bases removed from V and 2 bases from J, the gap between germline ends came to 7 bases. Germline V gene lookup returns CDR1 SGHTA and CDR2 FQGNSA. The CDR3 has 13 amino acids. The source of the sample is a study of blood T cell repertoires in COVID-19. About the research overall: Sites across the United States, Italy and Spain contributed samples from acute and convalescent COVID-19. From T cells, B-cell-depleted T cells, or PBMCs came the material, which was cDNA or gDNA.

As originally analysed: Researchers report that nucleated cell counts were estimated from reference gene primer amplification. Generated by immunoSEQ multiplex PCR, the TCRdb table keeps only in-frame clones and is missing some. D and trimming were read from the DNA, whereas the V and J calls and clone size are those reported in that table. The sample holds about 380,000 clones; more than 70% are singletons and the top ten take 1% to 1.5%. The genes are TRBV7-2 and TRBJ2-7; D is possibly TRBD2 (5 bases). This TCR was recovered from a man aged 30 to 45 who had recovered from COVID-19. Input material: PBMCs or T cells enriched from blood (not recorded which). Here the CDR3 DNA reads TGTGCCAGCAGCTTATCCGGGACCTACGAGCAGTACTTC. It encodes CASSLSGTYEQYF.